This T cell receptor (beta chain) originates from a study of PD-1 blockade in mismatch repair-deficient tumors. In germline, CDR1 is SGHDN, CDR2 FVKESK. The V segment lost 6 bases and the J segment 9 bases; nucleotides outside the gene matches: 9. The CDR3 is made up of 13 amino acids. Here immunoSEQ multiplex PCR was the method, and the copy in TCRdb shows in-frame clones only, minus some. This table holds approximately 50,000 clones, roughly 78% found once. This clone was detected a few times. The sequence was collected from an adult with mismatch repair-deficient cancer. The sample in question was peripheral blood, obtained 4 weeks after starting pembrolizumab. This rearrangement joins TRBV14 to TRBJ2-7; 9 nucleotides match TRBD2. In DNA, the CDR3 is TGTGCCAGCAGTCGGGGACTAGCCCTGGGGCAGTACTTC. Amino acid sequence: CASSRGLALGQYF.